Listed here are 24 T cell receptor beta chains from one sample, sequenced in a study of T cell clonality in common variable immunodeficiency. The method was immunoSEQ multiplex PCR; TCRdb's version includes in-frame clones alone and lacks a portion of them. Observed in the sample are about 74,000 clones, none of them singletons. The sample consisted of peripheral blood mononuclear cells. These receptors originate from a person aged 18 to 70 in good health.

This clone was recorded at least ten times. Coverage ceases 3 residues before the CDR3 finishes, and the germline J gene fills in the end. This chain joins TRBV20-1 and TRBJ2-7; 7 bases are shared with TRBD2. V shed 0 bases and J 2 bases; nucleotides not matched to a gene: 7. This CDR3 is built from 15 residues. Germline V gene lookup returns CDR1 DFQATT and CDR2 SNEGSKA (reference sequence). The CDR3 here is CSARDWESGTYEQYF. CDR3 DNA, as far as it was read: TGCAGTGCTAGAGATTGGGAGAGCGGGACCTACGAG.

This clone was recorded at least ten times. The read is 3 residues too short to cover the CDR3 end, so that end is filled in from the germline J gene. The chain recombines TRBV29-1 with TRBJ2-3, with TRBD2 matching over 10 bases. The V segment lost 1 base and the J segment 6 bases; nucleotides outside the gene matches: 7. This CDR3 region has 15 residues. Germline-derived CDR1 and CDR2 are SQVTM and ANQGSEA. The CDR3 loop reads CSVEVYQREGDTQYF. Incomplete CDR3 DNA: TGCAGCGTTGAAGTCTATCAGCGGGAGGGGGATACG.

At least ten counts were recorded for this clone. The missing CDR3 end, 3 residues past where the read stops, is filled in from the germline J gene. The chain combines TRBV15 with TRBJ2-5; perhaps TRBD1 as D (6 bases). The CDR3 extends over 13 amino acids. V was pared by 9 bases and J by 2 bases, with 13 bases between. Germline V gene data show CDR1 as LNHNV and CDR2 as YYDKDF (reference sequence). CDR3 amino acids: CATRDGQQETQYF. The DNA read from the CDR3 is TGTGCCACTAGGGACGGACAGCAAGAGACC.

Many counts were recorded for this clone. The read stops 3 residues short of the end of the CDR3; the missing end is completed from the germline J gene. This chain links TRBV30 with TRBJ1-3; 7 bases are a match to TRBD1. The junction had 8 bases not matched to a gene; V was cut back by 4 bases and J by 8 bases. The germline gives CDR1 GTSNPN, CDR2 SVGIG (reference sequence). The CDR3 contains 13 residues. The covered CDR3 bases are TGTGCCTGGAAGTTGGCGCAGGGGGACACC. This translates into CAWKLAQGDT. The whole CDR3 is CAWKLAQGDTIYF. Drawing the rest from reference TRBV30 and TRBJ1-3, the complete variable domain is SQTIHQWPATLVQPVGSPLSLECTVEGTSNPNLYWYRQAAGRGLQLLFYSVGIGQISSEVPQNLSASRPQDRQFILSSKKLLLSDSGFYLCAWKLAQGDTIYFGEGSWLTVV.

This clone was picked up many times. The read halts 3 residues ahead of the CDR3 end, with the missing end drawn from the germline J gene. The chain uses TRBV12-3 or TRBV12-4 and TRBJ2-7; the match to TRBD1 covers 8 bases. This CDR3 contains 15 residues. J lost 5 bases, V lost 4 bases, and 10 bases had no gene match. The sequenced CDR3 bases are TGTGCCAGCAGTTCACGGACAGGGATAGTCCACGAG. Its translation is CASSSRTGIVHE. The CDR3 in full is CASSSRTGIVHEQYF.

This clone was seen ten or more times. With the read ending 3 residues before the CDR3 end, the germline J gene is used to fill in that end. The chain employs TRBV7-2 and TRBJ2-7, with 7 bases fitting TRBD1. Germline V gives CDR1 SGHTA, CDR2 FQGNSA. CDR3 size: 14 residues. V was clipped by 1 base and J by 6 bases; unmatched bases: 6. The CDR3 protein is CASSLDNRGREQYF. CDR3 DNA (partial): TGTGCCAGCAGCTTAGATAACAGGGGTCGCGAG.

This clone was seen many times. Read coverage stops 3 residues before the CDR3 terminus; the germline J gene supplies the remainder. The genes are TRBV7-3 and TRBJ2-3; D might be TRBD1 (8 bases). This CDR3 region has 15 residues. Germline values: CDR1 SGHTA, CDR2 FQGTGA. V lost 5 bases to trimming and J lost 1 base, with 13 bases between them. CDR3 sequence reads: CASSPQGGGTDTQYF. The CDR3 DNA, read in part, is TGTGCCAGCAGCCCACAGGGGGGGGGCACAGATACG. The variable domain in full, with the rest retrieved from reference TRBV7-3 and TRBJ2-3, is GAGVSQTPSNKVTEKGKYVELRCDPISGHTALYWYRQSLGQGPEFLIYFQGTGAADDSGLPNDRFFAVRPEGSVSTLKIQRTERGDSAVYLCASSPQGGGTDTQYFGPGTRLTVL.

In this sample, this clone turned up many times. The DNA read from the CDR3 is TGCAGTGCTAGAGGAGGGGGCGCAAGAGTTAGA. Translating gives CSARGGGARVR. The CDR3 reads in full as CSARGGGARVRAFF. The chain couples TRBV20-1 to TRBJ1-1; 7 bases are shared with TRBD1. The observed sequence ends 3 residues before the CDR3 terminus, with the missing tail filled in from the germline J gene. Germline CDR1 is DFQATT and CDR2 is SNEGSKA (reference sequence). This CDR3 has 14 amino acids.

In this sample, this clone turned up many times. The read is 3 residues too short to cover the CDR3 end, so that end is filled in from the germline J gene. The chain links TRBV7-8 to TRBJ2-2; D might be TRBD2 (7 bases). The V gene's germline CDR1 is SGHVS and CDR2 FQNEAQ. The CDR3 sequence is 16 residues long. The V and J ends lost 2 bases and 3 bases respectively, with 13 bases between them. CDR3 region: CASSLRGGGYTGELFF. Incomplete CDR3 DNA: TGTGCCAGCAGCTTAAGGGGAGGGGGTTACACCGGGGAG.

This clone was recorded many times. The CDR3 end is not reached by the read, which stops 3 residues before it; the germline J gene fills it in. The rearrangement joins TRBV7-9 to TRBJ2-7; TRBD1 is a possible D gene (5 bases). The germline gives CDR1 SEHNR, CDR2 FQNEAQ (reference sequence). V was cut by 3 bases and J by 5 bases, with 11 bases left in between. The CDR3 spans 13 residues. The part of the CDR3 DNA that was read is TGTGCCAGCAGCTTTGAAGGGGTCAACGAG. Its translation is CASSFEGVNE. The complete CDR3 protein is CASSFEGVNEQYF.

This clone was counted many times. The CDR3 is cut off 3 residues early in the read; its end comes from the germline J gene. This chain joins TRBV20-1 and TRBJ1-5; perhaps TRBD1 as D (6 bases). Trimming removed 6 bases at V and 1 base at J, with 10 bases between. Germline CDR1 reads DFQATT; CDR2 reads SNEGSKA (reference sequence). The CDR3 consists of 13 residues. The CDR3 here is CSARTDSNQPQHF. CDR3 bases read: TGCAGTGCGCGGACAGACAGCAATCAGCCC.

This clone showed up many times. CDR3 sequence reads: CASSFRQGAEKLFF. The sequenced part of the CDR3 DNA is TGTGCCAGCAGTTTCAGACAGGGGGCTGAAAAA. The chain combines TRBV12-3 or TRBV12-4 with TRBJ1-4, with TRBD1 matching over 10 bases. The read stops 3 residues short of the end of the CDR3; the missing end is completed from the germline J gene. V trimming: 3 bases; J trimming: 7 bases; junction bases outside the gene matches: 2. The CDR3 covers 14 residues.

To note about this clone: Read coverage stops 3 residues before the CDR3 terminus; the germline J gene supplies the remainder. This rearrangement joins TRBV11-1 to TRBJ2-7; D ambiguous. Germline CDR1 is SGHAT and CDR2 is FQDESV (reference sequence). The CDR3 is 13 amino acids. Trimming stripped 5 bases from V and 6 bases from J, with 14 bases between. CDR3: CASSPLLAVEQYF. The sequenced CDR3 bases are TGTGCCAGCAGCCCCCTGTTGGCGGTCGAG.

This clone has a count of ten or more. The sequenced fragment ends 3 residues before the CDR3 boundary, so the rest is inferred from the germline J gene. The chain recombines TRBV2 with TRBJ2-7, with 7 bases identical to TRBD2. With 7 bases clipped from V and 0 bases from J, the junction kept 6 bases outside the gene matches. Germline CDR1 SNHLY, CDR2 FYNNEI. The CDR3 loop spans 14 amino acids. The chain's CDR3 is CASNGRRGSYEQYF. Partial CDR3 DNA: TGTGCCAGCAACGGGAGGAGGGGCTCCTACGAG.

This clone was observed many times. The sequence runs out 3 residues before the end of the CDR3; the remainder is reconstructed from the germline J gene. The V gene is TRBV23-1, the J gene TRBJ2-1; D is perhaps TRBD1 (6 bases). TRBV23-1 is given ORF status, its function remaining uncertain. Trimming removed 10 bases at V and 5 bases at J, with 18 bases between. CDR3 length equals 14 residues. The covered CDR3 bases are TGCGCCAAAAACTGGACAGTTATTAACAATGAG. It is translated as CAKNWTVINNE. The CDR3 in its entirety is CAKNWTVINNEQFF.

At least ten counts were recorded for this clone. The read gets to within 3 residues of the CDR3 end, and the germline J gene fills in the rest. This sequence joins TRBV6-2 or TRBV6-3 and TRBJ2-7, with D possibly being TRBD1 (6 bases). Germline V lookup: CDR1 MNHEY, CDR2 SVGEGT. This CDR3 has 14 residues. V dropped 5 bases and J dropped 2 bases, with 13 bases sitting between them. The sequenced part of the CDR3 DNA is TGTGCCAGCAGTCTCCCGCAGGGGACCTACGAG. Protein product: CASSLPQGTYE. The entire CDR3 reads CASSLPQGTYEQYF.

This clone appeared many times. The sequenced fragment ends 3 residues before the CDR3 boundary, so the rest is inferred from the germline J gene. V gene TRBV10-3 combines with J gene TRBJ2-7; maybe TRBD2 (5 bases). CDR3 size: 16 residues. Germline V gene data show CDR1 as ENHRY and CDR2 as SYGVKD. The V gene lost 6 bases and the J gene lost 3 bases, with 21 bases spanning the gap. The CDR3 DNA, read in part, is TGTGCCATCAGCCGAGACCTCGCCGTGGACTTCTACGAG. This translates into CAISRDLAVDFYE. The entire CDR3 protein is CAISRDLAVDFYEQYF.

This clone was counted many times. The CDR3 extends 3 residues past the end of the read, so its final part is completed from the germline J gene. The chain has TRBV6-2 or TRBV6-3 and TRBJ1-1; D possibly corresponds to TRBD1 (6 bases). Germline V gene data show CDR1 as MNHEY and CDR2 as SVGEGT. Trimming cost V 6 bases and J 1 base, with 18 bases left between them. The CDR3 loop spans 16 amino acids. CDR3: CASRKRSRGTNTEAFF. Incomplete CDR3 DNA: TGTGCCAGCAGGAAAAGATCCAGGGGAACGAACACTGAA.

Many counts were recorded for this clone. Sequencing ends 3 residues short of the CDR3 end; the germline J gene provides the rest. The chain carries TRBV5-4 and TRBJ2-3; weak D call: TRBD2 (6 bases). Germline V CDR1 and CDR2: SGHNT, YYREEE (reference sequence). This CDR3 region has 14 residues. The ends were cut back, 2 bases at V and 5 bases at J, with 12 bases in the middle. CDR3 protein: CASSFGGVEDTQYF. CDR3 bases read: TGTGCCAGCAGCTTTGGCGGGGTGGAAGATACG.

This clone occurred many times. The read terminates 3 residues ahead of where the CDR3 ends, so the germline J gene completes it. The chain recombines TRBV30 with TRBJ2-7, with TRBD1 matching over 7 bases. The CDR3 loop spans 12 amino acids. Germline CDR1 reads GTSNPN; CDR2 reads SVGIG (reference sequence). V dropped 2 bases and J dropped 5; count of bases not matched to a gene: 3. The CDR3 protein is CAWSRQGHEQYF. The covered CDR3 bases are TGTGCCTGGAGTCGACAGGGCCACGAG.

This clone was detected ten times or more. The CDR3 end falls 3 residues outside the read, so it is completed with the germline J gene. The rearrangement joins TRBV4-2 to TRBJ2-2, with 9 nucleotides matching TRBD2. V dropped 4 bases and J dropped 6; count of bases not matched to a gene: 18. Germline lookup yields CDR1 LGHNA and CDR2 YNFKEQ. This CDR3 contains 19 residues. The covered CDR3 bases are TGTGCCAGCAGCCGACGTGTGGCGACCAGCGGGAGGTACTCCGGGGAG. This sequence encodes CASSRRVATSGRYSGE. The full CDR3 protein reads CASSRRVATSGRYSGELFF.

This clone came up many times. The read stops 3 residues short of the end of the CDR3; the missing end is completed from the germline J gene. The V call is TRBV5-1, the J call TRBJ2-7; 12 bases align to TRBD1. The V gene's germline CDR1 is SGHRS and CDR2 YFSETQ. Trimming at V came to 4 bases and at J to 6 bases, leaving 11 bases not matched to a gene. CDR3 length: 16 residues. The CDR3 spells CASSAPRDRGPGEQYF. The part of the CDR3 DNA that was read is TGCGCCAGCAGCGCACCTCGGGACAGGGGGCCCGGCGAG.

This clone was counted many times. The observed sequence ends 3 residues before the CDR3 terminus, with the missing tail filled in from the germline J gene. V and J are TRBV29-1 and TRBJ1-6; TRBD1 aligns across 7 bases. The V segment lost 7 bases and the J segment 7 bases; nucleotides outside the gene matches: 7. The CDR3 is made up of 13 amino acids. Germline CDR1 and CDR2: SQVTM and ANQGSEA. The CDR3 DNA, read in part, is TGCAGCGCCGCGACAGGGTGGAATTCACCC. Encoded protein: CSAATGWNSP. From start to end, the CDR3 is CSAATGWNSPLHF.

This clone has more than one count but fewer than ten. Read sequence stops 3 residues before the CDR3 end, and the germline J gene provides the missing end. The chain combines TRBV19 with TRBJ1-3, with D unclear. CDR1 LNHDA and CDR2 SQIVND come from the germline V gene (reference sequence). V lost 5 bases to trimming and J lost 1 base, with 12 bases between them. The CDR3 runs to 15 residues. The CDR3 bases that were read are TGTGCCAGTAGTCGTCAGTGGCAGTCTGGAAACACC. Translated: CASSRQWQSGNT. The full-length CDR3 reads as CASSRQWQSGNTIYF.